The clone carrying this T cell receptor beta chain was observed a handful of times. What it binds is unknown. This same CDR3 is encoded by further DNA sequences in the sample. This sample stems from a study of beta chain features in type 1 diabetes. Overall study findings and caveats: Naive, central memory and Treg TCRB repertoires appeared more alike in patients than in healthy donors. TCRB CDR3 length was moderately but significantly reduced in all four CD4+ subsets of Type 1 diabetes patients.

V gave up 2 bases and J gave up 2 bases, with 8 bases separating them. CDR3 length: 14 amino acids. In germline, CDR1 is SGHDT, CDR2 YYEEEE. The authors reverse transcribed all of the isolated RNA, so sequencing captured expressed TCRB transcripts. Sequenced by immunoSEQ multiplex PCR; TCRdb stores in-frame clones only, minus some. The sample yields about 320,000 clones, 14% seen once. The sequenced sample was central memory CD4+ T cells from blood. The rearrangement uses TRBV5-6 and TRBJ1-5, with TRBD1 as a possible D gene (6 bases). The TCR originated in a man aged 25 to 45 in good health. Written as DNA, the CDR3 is TGTGCCAGCAGCTTAAAGGGGGGCAATCAGCCCCAGCATTTT. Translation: CASSLKGGNQPQHF.